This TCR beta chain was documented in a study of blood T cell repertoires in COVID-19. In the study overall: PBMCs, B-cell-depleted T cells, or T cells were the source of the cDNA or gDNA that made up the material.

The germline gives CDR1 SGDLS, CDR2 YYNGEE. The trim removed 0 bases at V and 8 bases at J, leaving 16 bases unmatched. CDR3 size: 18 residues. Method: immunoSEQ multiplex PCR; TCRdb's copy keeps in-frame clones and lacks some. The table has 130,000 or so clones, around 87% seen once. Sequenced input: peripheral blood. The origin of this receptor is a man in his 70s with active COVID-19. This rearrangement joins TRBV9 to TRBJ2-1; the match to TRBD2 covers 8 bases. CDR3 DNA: TGTGCCAGCAGCGTAGAAGCGCTCCCGGGTAGCGGGATTTATGAGCAGTTCTTC. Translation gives CASSVEALPGSGIYEQFF.